Listed here are 8 T cell receptor beta chains from one sample, sequenced in a study of T cell clonality in common variable immunodeficiency. The study, taken as a whole, reports: Fewer deletions and N-nucleotide insertions were reportedly seen in common variable immunodeficiency TCR beta sequences.

These TCRs' antigens remain unknown. Some clones are missing from TCRdb's copy, which holds only in-frame ones; the method was immunoSEQ multiplex PCR. This sample comprises fewer than 30,000 clones, none seen once only. Input material: peripheral blood mononuclear cells. These receptors originate from a human donor with common variable immunodeficiency.

This clone came up a few times. From the germline J gene comes the end of the CDR3, since the read stops 3 residues before it. The chain has TRBV19 and TRBJ1-5, with D tentatively TRBD1 (6 bases). V was clipped by 7 bases and J by 3 bases, with 10 bases between them. This CDR3 spans 13 amino acids. Germline V lookup: CDR1 LNHDA, CDR2 SQIVND (reference sequence). The covered CDR3 bases are TGTGCCAGTACTGACAGGTTCAATCAGCCC. Its translation: CASTDRFNQP. The whole CDR3 sequence is CASTDRFNQPQHF.

In this sample, this clone turned up many times. The sequence runs out 3 residues before the end of the CDR3; the remainder is reconstructed from the germline J gene. The chain employs TRBV11-3 and TRBJ1-1; 7 positions agree with TRBD1. The CDR3 has 13 amino acids. The V and J ends lost 5 bases and 4 bases, in that order; junction bases with no gene match: 4. The V gene's germline CDR1 is SGHNT and CDR2 YENEEA. The DNA read from the CDR3 is TGTGCCAGCAGCCTCAGGGGGGCCACTGAA. It specifies CASSLRGATE. The complete CDR3 sequence is CASSLRGATEAFF.

This clone was seen many times. Read coverage stops 3 residues before the CDR3 terminus; the germline J gene supplies the remainder. The chain uses TRBV19 and TRBJ2-2; TRBD1 agrees at 8 bases. CDR3 size: 15 residues. Germline V gene data show CDR1 as LNHDA and CDR2 as SQIVND (reference sequence). Trimming took 1 base from V and 5 from J; bases not matched to a gene: 3. Partial CDR3 DNA: TGTGCCAGTAGTATAGGGCAGGGGGCGACCGGGGAG. Amino acid sequence: CASSIGQGATGE. The CDR3 in its entirety is CASSIGQGATGELFF.

This clone was counted ten times or more. The read comes to an end 3 residues before the CDR3 does, leaving the germline J gene to fill in the end. The V call is TRBV14, the J call TRBJ1-5, with a possible D match to TRBD1 (5 bases). Trimming cost V 3 bases and J 4 bases, with 7 bases left between them. Germline V gene lookup returns CDR1 SGHDN and CDR2 FVKESK. The CDR3 has 13 residues. CDR3 DNA (partial): TGTGCCAGCAGCCAGGCAGGGAATCAGCCC. This translates into CASSQAGNQP. The whole CDR3 reads CASSQAGNQPQHF. Complete variable domain (other parts from reference TRBV14 and TRBJ1-5): EAGVTQFPSHSVIEKGQTVTLRCDPISGHDNLYWYRRVMGKEIKFLLHFVKESKQDESGMPNNRFLAERTGGTYSTLKVQPAELEDSGVYFCASSQAGNQPQHFGDGTRLSIL.

This clone occurred a few times. Coverage ceases 3 residues before the CDR3 finishes, and the germline J gene fills in the end. The chain is built from TRBV2 and TRBJ2-7; 8 bases are a match to TRBD2. V was clipped by 2 bases and J by 0 bases; unmatched bases: 6. Germline values: CDR1 SNHLY, CDR2 FYNNEI. The CDR3 runs 16 residues. The CDR3 protein is CASSEKVLAVSYEQYF. The part of the CDR3 DNA that was read is TGTGCCAGCAGTGAAAAGGTACTAGCGGTCTCCTACGAG.

This clone was seen many times. The read ends 3 residues before the CDR3 terminus; that terminus is restored from the germline J gene. J is TRBJ2-1 and V is TRBV5-1; D is perhaps TRBD1 (6 bases). The CDR3 covers 16 residues. V shed 0 bases and J shed 4 bases, with 14 bases lying between them. Germline values: CDR1 SGHRS, CDR2 YFSETQ. The CDR3 is CASSLVPGQKYNEQFF. CDR3 DNA (partial): TGCGCCAGCAGCTTGGTCCCGGGACAAAAATACAATGAG.

This clone was counted many times. The sequence runs out 3 residues before the end of the CDR3; the remainder is reconstructed from the germline J gene. The chain links TRBV20-1 to TRBJ2-7; 8 bases map to TRBD2. There are 15 residues in the CDR3. V lost 6 bases, J lost 0 bases, and 10 bases stayed unmatched. Looked up from germline, CDR1 is DFQATT and CDR2 is SNEGSKA (reference sequence). The CDR3: CSASSGSKSSYEQYF. CDR3 bases read: TGCAGTGCGTCAAGCGGGAGCAAGAGCTCCTACGAG.

This clone was seen ten or more times. The read ends 3 residues shy of where the CDR3 ends; the end is completed using the germline J gene. This chain uses TRBV30 with TRBJ2-6, with 9 positions matching TRBD1. The germline gives CDR1 GTSNPN, CDR2 SVGIG (reference sequence). The CDR3 covers 16 residues. V lost 4 bases, J lost 4 bases, and 8 bases stayed unmatched. The part of the CDR3 DNA that was read is TGTGCCTGGACCCGGGACAGGGTACGGGGGGCCAACGTC. Its translation: CAWTRDRVRGANV. The whole CDR3 is CAWTRDRVRGANVLTF.